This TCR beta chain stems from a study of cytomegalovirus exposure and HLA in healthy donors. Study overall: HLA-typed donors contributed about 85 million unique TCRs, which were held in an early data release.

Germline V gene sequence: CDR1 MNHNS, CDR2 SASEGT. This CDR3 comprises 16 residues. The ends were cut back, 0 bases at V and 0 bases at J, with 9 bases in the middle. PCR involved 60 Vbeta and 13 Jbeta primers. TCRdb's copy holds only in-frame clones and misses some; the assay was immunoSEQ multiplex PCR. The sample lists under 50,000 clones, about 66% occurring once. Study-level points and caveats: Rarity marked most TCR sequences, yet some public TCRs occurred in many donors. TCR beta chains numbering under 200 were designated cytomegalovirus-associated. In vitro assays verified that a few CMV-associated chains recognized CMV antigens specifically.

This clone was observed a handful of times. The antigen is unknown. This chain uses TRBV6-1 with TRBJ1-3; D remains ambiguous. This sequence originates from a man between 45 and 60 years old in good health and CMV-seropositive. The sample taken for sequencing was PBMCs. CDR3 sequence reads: CASSEAGSSSGNTIYF. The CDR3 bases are TGTGCCAGCAGTGAAGCGGGCAGTAGCTCTGGAAACACCATATATTTT.